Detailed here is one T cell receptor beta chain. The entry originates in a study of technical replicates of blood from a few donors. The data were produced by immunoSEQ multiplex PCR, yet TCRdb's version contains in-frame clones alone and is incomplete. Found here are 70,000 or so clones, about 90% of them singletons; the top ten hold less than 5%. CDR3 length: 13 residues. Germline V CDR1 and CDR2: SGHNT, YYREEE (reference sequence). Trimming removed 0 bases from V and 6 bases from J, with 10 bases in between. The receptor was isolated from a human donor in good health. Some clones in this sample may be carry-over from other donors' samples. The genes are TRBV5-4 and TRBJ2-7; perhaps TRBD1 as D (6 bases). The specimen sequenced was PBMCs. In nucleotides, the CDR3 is TGTGCCAGCAGCTTGGACCAGGGGACCGAGCAGTACTTC. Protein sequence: CASSLDQGTEQYF. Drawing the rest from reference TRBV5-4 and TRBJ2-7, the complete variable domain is ETGVTQSPTHLIKTRGQQVTLRCSSQSGHNTVSWYQQALGQGPQFIFQYYREEENGRGNFPPRFSGLQFPNYSSELNVNALELDDSALYLCASSLDQGTEQYFGPGTRLTVT.